The 4 T cell receptor beta chains given below trace back to one sample, sequenced in a study of blood T cells in healthy people across ages. A second PCR of roughly 6 to 12 cycles used a sample-barcoded 5' primer and a J-beta primer mix. TCRdb re-derived calls from the 5' RACE reads in MiXCR, one entry per CDR3 protein. Of about 2 million distinct CDR3 sequences in the sample, just under 50% are singletons; the top ten hold 2% to 2.5%. The material sequenced was blood. The source is a woman aged 40 to 55 in good health.

In its sample, this clonotype was seen a few times. J is TRBJ2-7 and V is TRBV20-1, with TRBD1 as a possible D gene (6 bases). V shed 4 bases and J shed 3 bases, with 22 bases lying between them. CDR3 size: 16 residues. The germline gives CDR1 DFQATT, CDR2 SNEGSKA (reference sequence). The CDR3 loop reads CSAMPETSGVGYEQYF. The DNA for the CDR3 is TGCAGTGCTATGCCAGAGACGTCAGGGGTTGGCTACGAGCAGTACTTC.

The chain joins TRBV29-1 to TRBJ1-1, with a weak D call TRBD1 (6 bases). V was shortened by 6 bases and J by 1 base, with 15 bases between the two germline ends. Germline CDR1 is SQVTM and CDR2 is ANQGSEA. CDR3 size: 14 residues. CDR3 in amino acids: CSVPGGGQNTEAFF. The CDR3 nucleotides are TGCAGCGTCCCCGGGGGGGGCCAGAACACTGAAGCTTTCTTT.

This clonotype was counted many times. This chain uses TRBV7-2 with TRBJ2-7; TRBD1 aligns across 7 bases. Germline V gene lookup returns CDR1 SGHTA and CDR2 FQGNSA. J gave up 0 bases and V 5 bases, and 10 bases lay outside the gene matches. The CDR3 spans 16 residues. CDR3 DNA: TGTGCCAGCAGCGCCCCCGGACAGGTTAGCTCCTACGAGCAGTACTTC. As protein: CASSAPGQVSSYEQYF.

With regard to this clonotype: The conserved phenylalanine or tryptophan normally closing the CDR3 is absent here, so this likely arose from a read error. V gene TRBV6-5 combines with J gene TRBJ2-3; 8 nucleotides line up with TRBD2. The trim removed 4 bases at V and 1 base at J, leaving 4 bases unmatched. CDR1 MNHEY and CDR2 SVGAGI come from the germline V gene. The CDR3 spans 15 residues. DNA for the CDR3: TGTGCCAGCAGTTCCGCGGGGGGCGGCACAGATACGCAGTATTTA. It is translated as CASSSAGGGTDTQYL.